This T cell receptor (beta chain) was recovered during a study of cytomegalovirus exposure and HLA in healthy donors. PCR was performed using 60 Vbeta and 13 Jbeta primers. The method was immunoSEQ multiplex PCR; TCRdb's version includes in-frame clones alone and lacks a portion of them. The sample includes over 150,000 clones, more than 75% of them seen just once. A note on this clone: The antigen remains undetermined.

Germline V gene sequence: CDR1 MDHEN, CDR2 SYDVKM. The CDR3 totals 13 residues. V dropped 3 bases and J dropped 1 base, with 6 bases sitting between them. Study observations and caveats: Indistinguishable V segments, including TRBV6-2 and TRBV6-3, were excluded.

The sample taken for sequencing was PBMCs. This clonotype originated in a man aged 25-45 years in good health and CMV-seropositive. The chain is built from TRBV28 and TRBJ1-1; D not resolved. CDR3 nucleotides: TGTGCCAGCAGTTTTACCAGGAACACTGAAGCTTTCTTT. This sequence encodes CASSFTRNTEAFF.